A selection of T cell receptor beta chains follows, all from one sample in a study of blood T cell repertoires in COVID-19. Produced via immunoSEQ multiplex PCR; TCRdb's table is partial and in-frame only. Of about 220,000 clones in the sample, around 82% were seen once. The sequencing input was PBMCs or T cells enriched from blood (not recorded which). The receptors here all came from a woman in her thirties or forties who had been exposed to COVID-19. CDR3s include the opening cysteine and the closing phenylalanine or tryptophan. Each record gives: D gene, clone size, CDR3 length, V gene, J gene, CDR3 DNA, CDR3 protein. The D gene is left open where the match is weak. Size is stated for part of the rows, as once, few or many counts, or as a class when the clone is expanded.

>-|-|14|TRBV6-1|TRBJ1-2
TGTGCCAGCAGTGAAGCGACTACGCGTTATGGCTACACCTTC
CASSEATTRYGYTF
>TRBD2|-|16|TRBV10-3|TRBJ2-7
TGTGCCATCAGCCAGCGGGGGACGGCCAGCTCCTACGAGCAGTACTTC
CAISQRGTASSYEQYF
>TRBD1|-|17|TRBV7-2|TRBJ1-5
TGTGCCAGCAGCTCGCCTATCAGGACAGGCCCCACTCAGCCCCAGCATTTT
CASSSPIRTGPTQPQHF
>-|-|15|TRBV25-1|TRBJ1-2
TGTGCCAGCAGTGAACCAACAGGAGTTAACTATGGCTACACCTTC
CASSEPTGVNYGYTF
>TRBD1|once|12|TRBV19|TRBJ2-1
TGTGCCAGTAGTCCAGGGGGCAATGAGCAGTTCTTC
CASSPGGNEQFF
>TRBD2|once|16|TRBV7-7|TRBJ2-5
TGTGCCAGCAGCCCCGGACTAGCTCGATCCCAAGAGACCCAGTACTTC
CASSPGLARSQETQYF
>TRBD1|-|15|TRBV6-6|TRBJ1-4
TGTGCCAGCAGCCCCGGACAGGGGGCGGGTGAAAAACTGTTTTTT
CASSPGQGAGEKLFF
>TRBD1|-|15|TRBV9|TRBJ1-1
TGTGCCAGCAGCGCCCGGACAGGGGGCTATACTGAAGCTTTCTTT
CASSARTGGYTEAFF
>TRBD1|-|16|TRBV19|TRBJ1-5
TGTGCCAGTAGTGTTTTTGGACAGGGGGCAGGGCAGCCCCAGCATTTT
CASSVFGQGAGQPQHF
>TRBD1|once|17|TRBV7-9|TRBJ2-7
TGTGCCAGCAGCTTAGCAGGGACAGGGGGCTTGTTCTACGAGCAGTACTTC
CASSLAGTGGLFYEQYF
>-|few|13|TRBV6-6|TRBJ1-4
TGTGCCAGCAGATGGGTCGCGGATGAAAAACTGTTTTTT
CASRWVADEKLFF
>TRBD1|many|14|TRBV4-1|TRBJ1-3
TGCGCCAGCAGTGGGTGGACAGGAAGAAACACCATATATTTT
CASSGWTGRNTIYF
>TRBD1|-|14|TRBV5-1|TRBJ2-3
TGCGCCAGCAGGTTAGACAGGGCTGCAGATACGCAGTATTTT
CASRLDRAADTQYF
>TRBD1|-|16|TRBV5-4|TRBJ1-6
TGTGCCAGCAGCTTGTACAGGGGGCTGGATAATTCACCCCTCCACTTT
CASSLYRGLDNSPLHF
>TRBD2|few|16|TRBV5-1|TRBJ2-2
TGCGCCAGCAGTCCCACTAGCGGGGGTAACACCGGGGAGCTGTTTTTT
CASSPTSGGNTGELFF
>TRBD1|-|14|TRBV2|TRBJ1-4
TGTGCCAGCCGGCCGGGACAGTCGAATGAAAAACTGTTTTTT
CASRPGQSNEKLFF
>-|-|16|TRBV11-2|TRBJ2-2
TGTGCCAGCAGCTTCCCGGGTCAGACTAACACCGGGGAGCTGTTTTTT
CASSFPGQTNTGELFF
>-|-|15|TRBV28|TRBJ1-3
TGTGCCAGCAGCTGGCGAGGATACTCCGGAAACACCATATATTTT
CASSWRGYSGNTIYF
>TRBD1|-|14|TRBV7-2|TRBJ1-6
TGTGCCAGCAGCAGGGGGACAGGGAATTCACCCCTCCACTTT
CASSRGTGNSPLHF
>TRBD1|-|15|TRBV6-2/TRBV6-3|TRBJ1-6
TGTGCCAGCAGTTACTTAGGACAGGGGGCTTCACCCCTCCACTTT
CASSYLGQGASPLHF
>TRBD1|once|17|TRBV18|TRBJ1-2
TGTGCCAGCTCACCCGGACAGGGTTTCTTAGCTAACTATGGCTACACCTTC
CASSPGQGFLANYGYTF
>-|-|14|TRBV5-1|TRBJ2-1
TGCGCCAGCGGTGGCGGGACAGAGTACAATGAGCAGTTCTTC
CASGGGTEYNEQFF
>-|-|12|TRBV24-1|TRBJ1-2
TGTGCCACCAGTGATCCGAACTATGGCTACACCTTC
CATSDPNYGYTF
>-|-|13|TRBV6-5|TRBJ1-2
TGTGCCAGCACCGCAACTCATAATACCGGCTACACCTTC
CASTATHNTGYTF
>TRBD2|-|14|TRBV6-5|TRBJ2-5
TGTGCCAGCTGCTGGCGGGGGGGCCAAGAGACCCAGTACTTC
CASCWRGGQETQYF